This TCR beta chain appears in the sequencing data of a study of cytomegalovirus exposure and HLA in healthy donors. Study context: Earlier, 100 million to 130 million unique TCR beta sequences were recovered from around 200 million T cells by an analysis. Study-level results: V segments that were indistinguishable, TRBV6-2 and TRBV6-3 among them, were omitted from analysis. A later analysis linked a missense DCLRE1C variant to TCR beta V- and J-gene trimming. A later analysis by the authors found several of the most significant clusters apparently linked to common viral pathogens.

The PCR employed 60 Vbeta primers together with 13 Jbeta primers. The assay was immunoSEQ multiplex PCR, and TCRdb's table has in-frame clones only and misses some. The sample contains fewer than 200,000 clones, around three quarters of which appear only once. This CDR3 is 15 amino acids long. Trimming cost V 1 base and J 6 bases, with 14 bases left between them. Germline-derived CDR1 and CDR2 are SNHLY and FYNNEI. A remark on this clone: Its antigen is not known.

This chain joins TRBV2 and TRBJ2-3, with D possibly matching TRBD1 (5 bases). This TCR came from a man younger than 45 in good health and CMV-seropositive. Material for sequencing was PBMCs. CDR3 amino acids: CASSEEAGSVDTQYF. The CDR3 DNA is TGTGCCAGCAGTGAAGAGGCAGGGTCGGTGGATACGCAGTATTTT.